The 5 T cell receptor beta chains below come from one sample, sequenced in a study of identical twins. From the 5' RACE reads, TCRdb called clonotypes with MiXCR, one entry per CDR3 protein. The top ten clones hold 5% to 6% of a sample with about 220,000 distinct CDR3 sequences, 7.5% of them seen once. These same data were also listed under a study on yellow fever vaccine responses in identical twins.

The sample comprised CD8+ T cells sorted from blood. The source is a woman aged 18-30 years in good health.

This clonotype was detected a few times. The chain has TRBV7-9 and TRBJ2-4; possible D gene TRBD2, 6 bases. The length of the CDR3 is 15 residues. V was pared by 5 bases and J by 8 bases, with 19 bases between. CDR1 and CDR2 from the germline V gene are SEHNR and FQNEAQ (reference sequence). The CDR3 DNA is TGTGCCAGCAGCCCCACCTCGGCGGGGAGTGACATTCAGTACTTC. Residues: CASSPTSAGSDIQYF.

This clonotype occurred a few times. V usage is TRBV7-7 and J usage is TRBJ2-2; D tentatively reads TRBD1 or TRBD2 (5 bases each). The CDR3 loop spans 14 amino acids. With 11 bases removed from V and 1 base from J, the gap between germline ends came to 14 bases. The germline V gene has CDR1 SSHAT and CDR2 FNYEAQ (reference sequence). The CDR3 loop is CAVWDGKNTGELFF. The CDR3 DNA reads TGTGCCGTCTGGGACGGAAAGAACACCGGGGAGCTGTTTTTT. The variable domain in full, with the rest retrieved from reference TRBV7-7 and TRBJ2-2, is GAGVSQSPRYKVTKRGQDVTLRCDPISSHATLYWYQQALGQGPEFLTYFNYEAQPDKSGLPSDRFSAERPEGSISTLTIQRTEQRDSAMYRCAVWDGKNTGELFFGEGSRLTVL.

This clonotype has a count of ten or more. The chain is built from TRBV20-1 and TRBJ2-7; 10 nucleotides match TRBD1. V was pared by 4 bases and J by 2 bases, with 2 bases of the junction left unmatched. The germline V gene encodes CDR1 DFQATT and CDR2 SNEGSKA (reference sequence). The CDR3 spans 13 residues. The CDR3 nucleotides read TGCAGTGCTATAGGACAGGGGGCCTACGAGCAGTACTTC. It specifies CSAIGQGAYEQYF.

This clonotype occurred many times. The chain uses TRBV20-1 and TRBJ1-1; weak D call: TRBD1 (5 bases). Germline V lookup: CDR1 DFQATT, CDR2 SNEGSKA (reference sequence). The V gene lost 0 bases and the J gene lost 8 bases, with 16 bases spanning the gap. The CDR3 has 14 residues. The CDR3 nucleotides read TGCAGTGCTAGAGATGGGGGTGTGCCCCTAGAAGCTTTCTTT. It encodes CSARDGGVPLEAFF.

This clonotype was seen once. The chain employs TRBV28 and TRBJ2-1, with 9 bases identical to TRBD2. With V trimmed by 10 bases and J by 4 bases, 8 bases remained unmatched. There are 14 residues in the CDR3. Germline-derived CDR1 and CDR2 are MDHEN and SYDVKM. CDR3 in DNA: TGTGCCACAACAAAGCGGGAGGCTTACAATGAGCAGTTCTTC. Its protein is CATTKREAYNEQFF.